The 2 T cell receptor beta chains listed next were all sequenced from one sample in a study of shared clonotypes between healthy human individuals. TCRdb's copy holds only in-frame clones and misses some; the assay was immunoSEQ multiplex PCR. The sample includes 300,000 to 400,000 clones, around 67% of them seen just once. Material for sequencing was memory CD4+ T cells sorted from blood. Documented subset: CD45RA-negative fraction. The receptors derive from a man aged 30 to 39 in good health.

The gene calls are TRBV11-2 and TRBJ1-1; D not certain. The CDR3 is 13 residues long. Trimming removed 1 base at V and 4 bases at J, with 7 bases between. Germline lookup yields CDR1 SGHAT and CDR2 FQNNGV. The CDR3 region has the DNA TGTGCCAGCAGCTTAGGGTTCGGCACTGAAGCTTTCTTT. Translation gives CASSLGFGTEAFF.

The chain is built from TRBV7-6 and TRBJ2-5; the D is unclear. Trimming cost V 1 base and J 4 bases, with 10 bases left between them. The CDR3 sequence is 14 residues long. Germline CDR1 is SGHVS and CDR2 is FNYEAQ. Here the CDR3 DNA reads TGTGCCAGCAGCTTAGGCCCCTTGGGAGAGACCCAGTACTTC. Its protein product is CASSLGPLGETQYF.